This TCR beta chain is drawn from a study of identical twins. Trimming took 0 bases from V and 3 from J; bases not matched to a gene: 16. Germline CDR1 is SGHRS and CDR2 is YFSETQ. This CDR3 has 21 residues. One entry per CDR3 protein, called by TCRdb with MiXCR from the 5' RACE reads. The profile shows around 480,000 distinct CDR3 sequences, approximately 14% of them singletons. This sample also appeared in a second study, on yellow fever vaccine responses in identical twins.

What was sequenced was CD4+ T cells sorted from blood. This clonotype was sampled from a woman under 30 in good health. The chain recombines TRBV5-1 with TRBJ2-2; 11 nucleotides line up with TRBD2. The CDR3 spells CASSLASKTSGITEHTGELFF. CDR3 DNA: TGCGCCAGCAGCTTGGCCAGCAAGACTAGCGGGATTACGGAGCACACCGGGGAGCTGTTTTTT.